The clone carrying this TCR beta chain was seen a handful of times. The antigen is undetermined. Trimming removed 5 bases from V and 7 bases from J, with 17 bases in between. The CDR3 covers 14 residues. Germline loops: CDR1 SGHAT, CDR2 FQDESV (reference sequence). This sample was taken from a study of vaccination and CD4 T cells after COVID-19. Sequencing of DNA taken from cultured CD4+ T cells relied on the Oncomine TCR Beta short-read assay. TCRdb fed the PCR reads into MiXCR, producing one record per CDR3 protein. The data hold 2,000 to 2,500 distinct CDR3 sequences, with roughly 65% observed a single time. Treatment defined: roughly ten-day PBMC culture with coronavirus spike peptide pools or control peptides (ViraFEST assay). These CD4+ T cells came from an unexposed donor, sampled before the COVID-19 pandemic (2011-2018).

The sample taken for sequencing was CD4+ T cells from blood, cultured in vitro. The receptor was derived from a human donor in good health. The chain couples TRBV11-1 to TRBJ1-1, with D unresolved. This chain's CDR3 is CASSDRRRTFEAFF. CDR3 in DNA: TGTGCCAGCAGCGACCGACGGAGGACCTTTGAAGCTTTCTTT.